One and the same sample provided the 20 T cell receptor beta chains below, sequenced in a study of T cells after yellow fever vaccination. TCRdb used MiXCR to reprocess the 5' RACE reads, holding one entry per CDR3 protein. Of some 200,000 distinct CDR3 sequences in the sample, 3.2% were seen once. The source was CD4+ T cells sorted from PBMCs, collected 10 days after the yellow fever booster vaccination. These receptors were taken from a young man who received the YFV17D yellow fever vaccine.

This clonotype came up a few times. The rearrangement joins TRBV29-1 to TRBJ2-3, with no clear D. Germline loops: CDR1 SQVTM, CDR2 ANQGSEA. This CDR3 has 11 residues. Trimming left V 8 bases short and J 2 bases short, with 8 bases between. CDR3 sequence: CSTYTTDTQYF. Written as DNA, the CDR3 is TGCAGCACCTACACCACAGATACGCAGTATTTT.

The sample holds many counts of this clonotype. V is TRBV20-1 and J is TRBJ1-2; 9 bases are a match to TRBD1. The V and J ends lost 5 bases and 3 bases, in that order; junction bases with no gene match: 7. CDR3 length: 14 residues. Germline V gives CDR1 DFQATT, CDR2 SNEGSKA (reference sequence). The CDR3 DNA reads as TGCAGTGCTCGTCCCGGGACAGGGTACTATGGCTACACCTTC. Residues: CSARPGTGYYGYTF.

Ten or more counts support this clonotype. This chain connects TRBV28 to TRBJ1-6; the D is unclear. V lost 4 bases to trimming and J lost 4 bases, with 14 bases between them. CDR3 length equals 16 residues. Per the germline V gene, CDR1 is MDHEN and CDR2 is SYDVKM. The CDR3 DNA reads TGTGCCAGCAGTTCGGGAGCAGCAATTTATAATTCACCCCTCCACTTT. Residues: CASSSGAAIYNSPLHF.

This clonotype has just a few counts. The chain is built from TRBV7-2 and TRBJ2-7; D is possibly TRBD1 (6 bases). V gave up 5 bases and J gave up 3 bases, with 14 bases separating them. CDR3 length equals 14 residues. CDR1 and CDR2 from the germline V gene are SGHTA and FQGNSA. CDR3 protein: CASSPNQTGYEQYV. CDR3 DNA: TGTGCCAGCAGCCCCAACCAGACAGGCTACGAGCAGTACGTC.

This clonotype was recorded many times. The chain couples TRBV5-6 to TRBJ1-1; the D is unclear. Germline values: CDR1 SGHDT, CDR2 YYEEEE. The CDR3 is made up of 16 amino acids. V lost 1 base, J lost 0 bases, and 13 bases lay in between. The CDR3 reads CASSLLAGSMNTEAFF. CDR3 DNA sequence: TGTGCCAGCAGCTTGTTGGCCGGCTCTATGAACACTGAAGCTTTCTTT.

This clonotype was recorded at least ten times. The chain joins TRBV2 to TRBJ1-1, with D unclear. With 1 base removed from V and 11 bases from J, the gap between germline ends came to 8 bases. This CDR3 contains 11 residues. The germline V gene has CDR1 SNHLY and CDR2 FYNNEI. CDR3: CASSEVGRAFF. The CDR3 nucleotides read TGTGCCAGCAGTGAAGTAGGGCGGGCTTTCTTT.

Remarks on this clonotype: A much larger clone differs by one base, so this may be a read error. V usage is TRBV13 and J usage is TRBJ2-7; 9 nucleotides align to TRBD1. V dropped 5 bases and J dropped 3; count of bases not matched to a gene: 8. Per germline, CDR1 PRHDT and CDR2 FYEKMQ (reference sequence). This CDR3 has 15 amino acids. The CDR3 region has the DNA TGTGCCAGCAGCCCCCGGGACAGGGAGGACTACGAGCAGTACTTC. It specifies CASSPRDREDYEQYF. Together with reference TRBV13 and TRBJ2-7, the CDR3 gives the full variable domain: AAGVIQSPRHLIKEKRETATLKCYPIPRHDTVYWYQQGPGQDPQFLISFYEKMQSDKGSIPDRFSAQQFSDYHSELNMSSLELGDSALYFCASSPRDREDYEQYFGPGTRLTVT.

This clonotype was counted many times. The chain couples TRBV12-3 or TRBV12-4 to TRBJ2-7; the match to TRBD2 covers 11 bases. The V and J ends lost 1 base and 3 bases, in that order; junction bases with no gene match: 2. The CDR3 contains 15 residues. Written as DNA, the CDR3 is TGTGCCAGCAGTTTAGGGACTAGCGGGCTCTACGAGCAGTACTTC. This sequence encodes CASSLGTSGLYEQYF.

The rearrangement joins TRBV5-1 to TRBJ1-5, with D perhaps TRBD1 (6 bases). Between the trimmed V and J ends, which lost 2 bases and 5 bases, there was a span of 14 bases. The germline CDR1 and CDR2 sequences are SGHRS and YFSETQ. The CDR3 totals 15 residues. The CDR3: CASSLGGTGDQPQHF. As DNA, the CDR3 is TGCGCCAGCAGCTTAGGGGGAACTGGGGATCAGCCCCAGCATTTT.

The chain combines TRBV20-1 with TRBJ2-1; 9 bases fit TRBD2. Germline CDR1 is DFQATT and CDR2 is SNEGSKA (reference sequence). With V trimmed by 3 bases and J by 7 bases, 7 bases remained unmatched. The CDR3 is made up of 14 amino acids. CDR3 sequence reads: CSASGSSGTNEQFF. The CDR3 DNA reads TGCAGTGCTAGTGGGTCTAGCGGGACGAATGAGCAGTTCTTC.

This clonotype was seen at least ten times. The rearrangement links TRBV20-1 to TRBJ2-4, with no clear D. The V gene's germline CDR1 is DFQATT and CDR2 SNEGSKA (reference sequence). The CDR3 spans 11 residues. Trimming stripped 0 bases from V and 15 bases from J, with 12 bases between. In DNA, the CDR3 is TGCAGTGCTAGAGAAGGAGACATCGGGTACTTC. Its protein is CSAREGDIGYF.

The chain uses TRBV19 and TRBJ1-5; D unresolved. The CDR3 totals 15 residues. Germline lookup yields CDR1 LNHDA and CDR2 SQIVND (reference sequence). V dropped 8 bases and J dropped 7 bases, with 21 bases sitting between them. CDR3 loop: CASGSEYGQEQPQHF. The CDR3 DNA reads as TGTGCCAGTGGGTCTGAGTATGGGCAGGAGCAGCCCCAGCATTTT.

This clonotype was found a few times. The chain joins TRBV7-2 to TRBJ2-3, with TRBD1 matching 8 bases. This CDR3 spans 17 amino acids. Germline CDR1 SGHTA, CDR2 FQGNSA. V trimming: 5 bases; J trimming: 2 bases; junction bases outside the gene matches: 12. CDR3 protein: CASSQLTGAANTDTQYF. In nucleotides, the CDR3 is TGTGCCAGCAGCCAATTGACAGGGGCCGCAAACACAGATACGCAGTATTTT.

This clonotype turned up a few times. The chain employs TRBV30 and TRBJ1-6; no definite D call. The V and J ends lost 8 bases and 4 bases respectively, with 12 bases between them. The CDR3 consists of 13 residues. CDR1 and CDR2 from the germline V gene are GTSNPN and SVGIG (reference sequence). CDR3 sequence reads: CARTEKYNSPLHF. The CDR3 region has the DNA TGTGCCCGGACGGAGAAATATAATTCACCCCTCCACTTT.

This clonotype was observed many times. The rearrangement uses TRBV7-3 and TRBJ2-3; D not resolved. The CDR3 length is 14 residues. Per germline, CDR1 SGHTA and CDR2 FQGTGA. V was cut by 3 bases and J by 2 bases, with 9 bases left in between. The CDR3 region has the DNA TGTGCCAGCAGCTTTGGCATAGTCACAGATACGCAGTATTTT. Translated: CASSFGIVTDTQYF.

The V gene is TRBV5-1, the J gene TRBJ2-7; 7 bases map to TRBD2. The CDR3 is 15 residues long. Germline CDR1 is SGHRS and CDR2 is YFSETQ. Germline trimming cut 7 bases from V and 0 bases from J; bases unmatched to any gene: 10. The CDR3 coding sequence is TGCGCCAGCGCCCCGGGCGGGGGAATCTCCTACGAGCAGTACTTC. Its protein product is CASAPGGGISYEQYF.

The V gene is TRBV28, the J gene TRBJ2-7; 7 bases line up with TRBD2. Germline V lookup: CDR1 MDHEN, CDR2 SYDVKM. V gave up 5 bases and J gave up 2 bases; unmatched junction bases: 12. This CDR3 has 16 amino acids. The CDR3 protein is CASSKRVASGTYEQYF. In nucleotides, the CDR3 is TGTGCCAGCAGTAAACGGGTGGCTAGCGGTACCTACGAGCAGTACTTC.

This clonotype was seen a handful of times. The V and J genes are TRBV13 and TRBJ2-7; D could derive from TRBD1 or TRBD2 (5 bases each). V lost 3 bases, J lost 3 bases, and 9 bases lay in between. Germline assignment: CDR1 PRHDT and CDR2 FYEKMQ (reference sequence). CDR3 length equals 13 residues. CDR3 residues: CASSLGPRYEQYV. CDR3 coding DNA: TGTGCCAGCAGCTTGGGACCGCGCTACGAGCAGTACGTC.

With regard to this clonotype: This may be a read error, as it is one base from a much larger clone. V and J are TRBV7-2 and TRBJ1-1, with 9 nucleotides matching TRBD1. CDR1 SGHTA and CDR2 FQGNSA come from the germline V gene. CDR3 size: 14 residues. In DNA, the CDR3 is TGTGCCAGCAGCGCACAGGGGGCGCGCACTGATGCTTTCTTT. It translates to CASSAQGARTDAFF.

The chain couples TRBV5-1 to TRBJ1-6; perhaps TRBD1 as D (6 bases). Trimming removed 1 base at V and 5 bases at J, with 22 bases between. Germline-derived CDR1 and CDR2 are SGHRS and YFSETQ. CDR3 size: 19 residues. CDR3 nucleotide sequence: TGCGCCAGCAGCTTGCGACCCACAGGGAAGGACTGGGATAATTCACCCCTCCACTTT. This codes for CASSLRPTGKDWDNSPLHF.